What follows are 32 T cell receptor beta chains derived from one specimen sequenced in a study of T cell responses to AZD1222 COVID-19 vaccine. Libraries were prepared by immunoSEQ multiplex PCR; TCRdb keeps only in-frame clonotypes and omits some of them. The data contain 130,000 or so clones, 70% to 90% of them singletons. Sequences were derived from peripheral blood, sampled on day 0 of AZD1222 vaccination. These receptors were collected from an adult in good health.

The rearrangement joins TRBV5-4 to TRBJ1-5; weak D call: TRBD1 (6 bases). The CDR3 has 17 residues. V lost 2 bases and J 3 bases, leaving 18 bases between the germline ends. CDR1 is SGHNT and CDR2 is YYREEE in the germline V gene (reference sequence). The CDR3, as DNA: TGTGCCAGCAGCTTACAGGCGGGGGGGCGCAACAATCAGCCCCAGCATTTT. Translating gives CASSLQAGGRNNQPQHF.

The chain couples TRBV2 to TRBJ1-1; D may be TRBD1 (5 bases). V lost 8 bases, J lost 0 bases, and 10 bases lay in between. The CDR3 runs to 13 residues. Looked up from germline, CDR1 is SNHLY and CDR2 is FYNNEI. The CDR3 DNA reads TGTGCCAGCTCGACAGACATGAACACTGAAGCTTTCTTT. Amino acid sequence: CASSTDMNTEAFF.

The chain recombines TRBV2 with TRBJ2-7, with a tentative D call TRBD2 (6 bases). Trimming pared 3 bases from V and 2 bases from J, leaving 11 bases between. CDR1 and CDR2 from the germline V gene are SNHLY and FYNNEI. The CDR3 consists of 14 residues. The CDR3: CASSEGGGPYEQYF. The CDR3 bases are TGTGCCAGCAGTGAGGGGGGAGGTCCCTACGAGCAGTACTTC.

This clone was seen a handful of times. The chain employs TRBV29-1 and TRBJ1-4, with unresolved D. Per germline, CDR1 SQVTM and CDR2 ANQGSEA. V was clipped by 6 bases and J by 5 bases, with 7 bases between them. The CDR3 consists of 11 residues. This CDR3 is CSVERNEKLFF. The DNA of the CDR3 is TGCAGCGTGGAGCGGAATGAAAAACTGTTTTTT.

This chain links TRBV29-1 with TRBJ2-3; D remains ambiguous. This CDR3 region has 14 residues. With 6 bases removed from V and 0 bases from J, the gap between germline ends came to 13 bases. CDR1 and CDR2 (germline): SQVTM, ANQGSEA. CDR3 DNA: TGCAGCGTCAGACAAGACTTTAGCACAGATACGCAGTATTTT. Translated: CSVRQDFSTDTQYF.

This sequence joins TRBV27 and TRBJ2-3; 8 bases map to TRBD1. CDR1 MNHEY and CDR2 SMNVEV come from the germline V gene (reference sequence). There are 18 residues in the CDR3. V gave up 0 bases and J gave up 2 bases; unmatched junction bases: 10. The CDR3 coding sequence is TGTGCCAGCAGTTTATCTCCCGGACAGGGCTGGGTCACAGATACGCAGTATTTT. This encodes CASSLSPGQGWVTDTQYF.

This CDR3 reads CRSRGETEAFF. The CDR3 DNA sequence: TGCAGAAGCAGGGGGGAAACTGAAGCTTTCTTT. The V call is TRBV20-1, the J call TRBJ1-1; TRBD1 aligns across 7 bases. The CDR3 runs to 11 residues. Per germline, CDR1 DFQATT and CDR2 SNEGSKA (reference sequence).

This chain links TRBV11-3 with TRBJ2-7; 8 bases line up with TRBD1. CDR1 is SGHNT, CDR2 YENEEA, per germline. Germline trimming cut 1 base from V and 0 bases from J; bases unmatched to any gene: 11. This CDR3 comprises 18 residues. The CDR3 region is CASSLAIVATGGSYEQYF. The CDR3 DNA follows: TGTGCCAGCAGCTTAGCCATAGTTGCTACAGGGGGCTCCTACGAGCAGTACTTC.

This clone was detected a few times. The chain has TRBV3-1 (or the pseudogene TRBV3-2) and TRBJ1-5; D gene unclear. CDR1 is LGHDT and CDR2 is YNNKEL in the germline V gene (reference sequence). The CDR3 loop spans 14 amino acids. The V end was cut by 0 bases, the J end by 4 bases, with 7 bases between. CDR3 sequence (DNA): TGTGCCAGCAGCCAAGATCTCGGAAATCAGCCCCAGCATTTT. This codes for CASSQDLGNQPQHF.

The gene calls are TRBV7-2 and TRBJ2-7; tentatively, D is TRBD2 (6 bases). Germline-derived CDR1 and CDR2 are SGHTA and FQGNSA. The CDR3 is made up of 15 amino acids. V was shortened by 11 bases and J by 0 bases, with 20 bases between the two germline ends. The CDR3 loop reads CASGGSGQVSYEQYF. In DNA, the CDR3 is TGTGCCTCCGGGGGTTCAGGACAAGTCTCCTACGAGCAGTACTTC.

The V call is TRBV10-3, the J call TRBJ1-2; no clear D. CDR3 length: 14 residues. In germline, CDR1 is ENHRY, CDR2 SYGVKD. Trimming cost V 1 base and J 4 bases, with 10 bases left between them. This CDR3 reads CAISELQHSYGYTF. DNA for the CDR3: TGTGCCATCAGTGAGTTGCAGCACTCCTATGGCTACACCTTC.

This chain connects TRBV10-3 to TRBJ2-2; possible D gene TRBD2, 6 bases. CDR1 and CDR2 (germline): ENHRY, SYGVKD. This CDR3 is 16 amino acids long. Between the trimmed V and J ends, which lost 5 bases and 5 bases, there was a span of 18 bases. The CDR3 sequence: CAISPQRTGETGELFF. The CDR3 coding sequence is TGTGCCATCAGTCCCCAGCGCACGGGGGAGACCGGGGAGCTGTTTTTT.

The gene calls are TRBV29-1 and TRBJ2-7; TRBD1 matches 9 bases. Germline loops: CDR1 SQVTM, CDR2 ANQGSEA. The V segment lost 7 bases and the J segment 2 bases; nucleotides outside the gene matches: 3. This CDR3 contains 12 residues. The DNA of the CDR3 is TGCAGCGGGGGGACAGGGACCTACGAGCAGTACTTC. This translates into CSGGTGTYEQYF.

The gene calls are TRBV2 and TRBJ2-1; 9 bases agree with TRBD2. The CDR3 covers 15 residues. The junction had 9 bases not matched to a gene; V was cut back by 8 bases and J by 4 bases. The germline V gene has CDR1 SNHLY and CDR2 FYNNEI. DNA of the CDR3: TGTGCCAGCGCGGGAGGGGCCCTTCAGTACAATGAGCAGTTCTTC. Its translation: CASAGGALQYNEQFF.

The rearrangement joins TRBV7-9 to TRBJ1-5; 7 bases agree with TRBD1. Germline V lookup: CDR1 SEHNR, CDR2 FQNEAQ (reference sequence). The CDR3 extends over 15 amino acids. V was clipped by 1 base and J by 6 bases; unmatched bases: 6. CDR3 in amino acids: CASSLEGGFLQPQHF. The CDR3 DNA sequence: TGTGCCAGCAGCTTAGAAGGGGGCTTTCTTCAGCCCCAGCATTTT.

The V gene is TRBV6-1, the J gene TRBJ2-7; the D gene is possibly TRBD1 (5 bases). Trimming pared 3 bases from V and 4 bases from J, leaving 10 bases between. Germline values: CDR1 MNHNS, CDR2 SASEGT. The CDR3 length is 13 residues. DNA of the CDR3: TGTGCCAGCAGTGAGTCAGGGTGGTACGAGCAGTACTTC. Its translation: CASSESGWYEQYF.

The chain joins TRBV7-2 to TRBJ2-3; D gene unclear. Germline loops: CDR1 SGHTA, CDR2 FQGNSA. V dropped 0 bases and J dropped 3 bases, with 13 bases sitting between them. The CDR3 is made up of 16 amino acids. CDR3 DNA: TGTGCCAGCAGCTTAGCGCAGTCCTTTAAAACAGATACGCAGTATTTT. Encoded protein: CASSLAQSFKTDTQYF.

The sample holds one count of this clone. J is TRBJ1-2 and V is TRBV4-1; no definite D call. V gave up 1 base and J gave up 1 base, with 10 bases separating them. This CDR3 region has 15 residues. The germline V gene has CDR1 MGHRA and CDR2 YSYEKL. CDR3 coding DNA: TGCGCCAGCAGCCAAGGCCCAAGGGTTAACTATGGCTACACCTTC. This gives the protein CASSQGPRVNYGYTF.

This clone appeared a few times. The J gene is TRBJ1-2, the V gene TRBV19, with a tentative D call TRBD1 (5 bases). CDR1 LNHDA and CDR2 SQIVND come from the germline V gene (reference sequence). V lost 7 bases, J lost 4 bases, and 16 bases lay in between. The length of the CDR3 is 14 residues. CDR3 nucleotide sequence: TGTGCCAGTATACCCCCCGGGGGGAGCTATGGCTACACCTTC. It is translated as CASIPPGGSYGYTF.

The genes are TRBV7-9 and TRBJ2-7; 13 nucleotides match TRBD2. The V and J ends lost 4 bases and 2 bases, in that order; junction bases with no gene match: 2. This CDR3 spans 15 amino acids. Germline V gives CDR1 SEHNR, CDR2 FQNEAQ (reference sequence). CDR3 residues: CASSWTSGGPYEQYF. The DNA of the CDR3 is TGTGCCAGCAGCTGGACTAGCGGGGGCCCCTACGAGCAGTACTTC.

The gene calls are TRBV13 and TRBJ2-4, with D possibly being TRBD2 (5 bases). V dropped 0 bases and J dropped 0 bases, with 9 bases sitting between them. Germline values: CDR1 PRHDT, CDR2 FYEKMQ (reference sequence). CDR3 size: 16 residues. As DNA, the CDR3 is TGTGCCAGCAGCTTAGGAGCGGATTTAGCCAAAAACATTCAGTACTTC. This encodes CASSLGADLAKNIQYF.

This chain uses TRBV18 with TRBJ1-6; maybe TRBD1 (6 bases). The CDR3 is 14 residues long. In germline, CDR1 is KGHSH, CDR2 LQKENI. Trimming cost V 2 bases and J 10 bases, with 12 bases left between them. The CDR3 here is CASSPAGEGSPLHF. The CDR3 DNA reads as TGTGCCAGCTCACCAGCAGGGGAGGGATCACCCCTCCACTTT.

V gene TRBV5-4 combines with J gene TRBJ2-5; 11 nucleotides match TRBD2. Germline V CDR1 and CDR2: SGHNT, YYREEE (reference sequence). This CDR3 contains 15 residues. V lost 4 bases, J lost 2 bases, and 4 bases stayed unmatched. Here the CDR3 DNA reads TGTGCCAGCAGCACCCGACTAGCGGGGCAAGAGACCCAGTACTTC. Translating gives CASSTRLAGQETQYF.

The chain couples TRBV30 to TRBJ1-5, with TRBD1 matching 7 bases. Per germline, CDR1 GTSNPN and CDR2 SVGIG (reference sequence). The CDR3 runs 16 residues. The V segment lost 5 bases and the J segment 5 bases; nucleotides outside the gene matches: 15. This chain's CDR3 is CAWDSLKGAGDQPQHF. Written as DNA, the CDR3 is TGTGCCTGGGACTCCCTCAAGGGGGCAGGCGATCAGCCCCAGCATTTT.

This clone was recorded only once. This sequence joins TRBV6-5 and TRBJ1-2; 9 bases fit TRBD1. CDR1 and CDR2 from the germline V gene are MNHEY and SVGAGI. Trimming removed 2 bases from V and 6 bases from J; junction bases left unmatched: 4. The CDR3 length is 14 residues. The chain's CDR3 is CASSYEGTGNGYTF. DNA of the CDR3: TGTGCCAGCAGTTACGAAGGGACAGGGAATGGCTACACCTTC.

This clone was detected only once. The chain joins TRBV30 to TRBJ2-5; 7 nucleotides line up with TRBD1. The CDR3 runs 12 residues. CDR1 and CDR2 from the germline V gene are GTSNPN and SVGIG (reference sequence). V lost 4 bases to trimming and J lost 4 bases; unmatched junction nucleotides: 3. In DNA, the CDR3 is TGTGCCTGGAATACAGGGGCAGAGACCCAGTACTTC. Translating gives CAWNTGAETQYF. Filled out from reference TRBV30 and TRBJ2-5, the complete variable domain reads SQTIHQWPATLVQPVGSPLSLECTVEGTSNPNLYWYRQAAGRGLQLLFYSVGIGQISSEVPQNLSASRPQDRQFILSSKKLLLSDSGFYLCAWNTGAETQYFGPGTRLLVL.

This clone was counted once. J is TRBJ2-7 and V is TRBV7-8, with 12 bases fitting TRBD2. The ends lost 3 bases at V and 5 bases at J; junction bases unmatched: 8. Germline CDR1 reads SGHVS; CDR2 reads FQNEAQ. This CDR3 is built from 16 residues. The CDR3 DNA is TGTGCCAGCAGCTTTGGTGCTAGCGGGAGGGACCACGAGCAGTACTTC. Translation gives CASSFGASGRDHEQYF.

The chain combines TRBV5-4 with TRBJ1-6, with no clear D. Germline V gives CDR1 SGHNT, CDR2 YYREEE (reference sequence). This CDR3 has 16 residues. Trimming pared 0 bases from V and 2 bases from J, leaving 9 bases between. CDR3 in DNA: TGTGCCAGCAGCTTGGCCGGTCAGGCCTATAATTCACCCCTCCACTTT. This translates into CASSLAGQAYNSPLHF.

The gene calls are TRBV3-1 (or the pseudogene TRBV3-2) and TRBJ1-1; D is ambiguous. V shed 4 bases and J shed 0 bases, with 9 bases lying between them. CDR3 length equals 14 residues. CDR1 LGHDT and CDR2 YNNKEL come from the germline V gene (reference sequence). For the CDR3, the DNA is TGTGCCAGCAGCCCACGCCAAGTGAACACTGAAGCTTTCTTT. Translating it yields CASSPRQVNTEAFF.

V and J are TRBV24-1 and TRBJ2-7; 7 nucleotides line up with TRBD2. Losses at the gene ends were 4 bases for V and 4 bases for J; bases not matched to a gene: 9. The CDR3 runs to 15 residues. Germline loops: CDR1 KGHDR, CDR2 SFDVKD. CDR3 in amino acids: CATSERGTKSYEQYF. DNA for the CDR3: TGTGCCACCAGTGAGCGGGGGACCAAATCGTACGAGCAGTACTTC.

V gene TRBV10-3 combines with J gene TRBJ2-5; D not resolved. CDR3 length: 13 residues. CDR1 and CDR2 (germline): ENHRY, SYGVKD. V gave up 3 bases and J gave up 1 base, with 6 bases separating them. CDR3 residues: CAISDRSQETQYF. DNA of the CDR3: TGTGCCATCAGTGACAGAAGCCAAGAGACCCAGTACTTC.

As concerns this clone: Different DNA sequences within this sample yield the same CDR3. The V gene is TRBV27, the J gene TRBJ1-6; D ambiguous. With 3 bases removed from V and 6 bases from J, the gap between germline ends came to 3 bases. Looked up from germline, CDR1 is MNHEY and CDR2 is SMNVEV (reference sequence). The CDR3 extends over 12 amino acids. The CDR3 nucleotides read TGTGCCAGCAGTTTTGGTAATTCACCCCTCCACTTT. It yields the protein CASSFGNSPLHF.